This TCR beta chain was identified in a study of shared clonotypes between healthy human individuals. Study-level information: The plates for each donor numbered three CD4 naive, three CD4 memory, two CD8 naive and one CD8 memory.

V lost 4 bases and J 5 bases, leaving 6 bases between the germline ends. The CDR3 runs 11 residues. CDR1 MNHNY and CDR2 SVGAGI come from the germline V gene (reference sequence). Per the study methods: ImmunoSEQ junction-only sequences lacked quality scores, so their filtering differed. TCRdb keeps only in-frame clones here, not all; method: immunoSEQ multiplex PCR. For V, J and clone size, that table is used; D and trimming come from the DNA. The sample shows under 1,100,000 clones, about 74% of them seen only once. The chain joins TRBV6-6 to TRBJ2-7, with no clear D. This receptor was obtained from a man aged 18 to 35 in good health. The sample was memory CD4+ T cells sorted from blood. Regarding subset: CD45RA-negative fraction. The DNA for the CDR3 is TGTGCCAGCAGTTTGGCGGACGAGCAGTACTTC. Amino acids: CASSLADEQYF.